This TCR beta chain was identified in a study of cytotoxic CD8 clonotypes in ibrutinib-treated CLL. Using immunoSEQ multiplex PCR, the repertoire was profiled, and TCRdb retains in-frame clones only, with some absent. The sample includes 45,000 or so clones, 57% of them seen just once. The V end was cut by 4 bases, the J end by 7 bases, with 15 bases between. CDR3 size: 15 residues. Germline lookup yields CDR1 SGHKS and CDR2 YYEKEE (reference sequence). Study observations and caveats: Under therapy, public clonotypes either contracted or stayed stable, and they were uncommon.

A word on this clone: Its target is not known.

This receptor was identified in a human donor with chronic lymphocytic leukemia. The sequencing used PBMCs, collected after 24 months of ibrutinib treatment. V usage is TRBV5-5 and J usage is TRBJ1-6; tentative D call: TRBD1 (6 bases). The CDR3 loop reads CASSPGQPGNSPLHF. Here the CDR3 DNA reads TGTGCCAGCAGCCCCGGACAGCCTGGGAATTCACCCCTCCACTTT.